The entry that follows covers one T cell receptor (beta chain) sequence. Produced via immunoSEQ multiplex PCR; TCRdb's table is partial and in-frame only. This sample has millions of clones, with approximately 95% found just once. The record originates from a study of shared clonotypes between healthy human individuals. The CDR3 spans 15 residues. The germline CDR1 and CDR2 sequences are SGHTA and FQGNSA. Trimming pared 5 bases from V and 0 bases from J, leaving 11 bases between. The TCR comes from a young man in good health. Some clones in this sample may be carry-over from other donors' samples. This chain uses TRBV7-2 with TRBJ1-3; no clear D. The sample taken for sequencing was naive CD4+ T cells from PBMCs. The subset here: CD45RA+ positively selected. The CDR3 region is CASSRALVSGNTIYF. CDR3 sequence (DNA): TGTGCCAGCAGCAGAGCGCTAGTCTCTGGAAACACCATATATTTT.